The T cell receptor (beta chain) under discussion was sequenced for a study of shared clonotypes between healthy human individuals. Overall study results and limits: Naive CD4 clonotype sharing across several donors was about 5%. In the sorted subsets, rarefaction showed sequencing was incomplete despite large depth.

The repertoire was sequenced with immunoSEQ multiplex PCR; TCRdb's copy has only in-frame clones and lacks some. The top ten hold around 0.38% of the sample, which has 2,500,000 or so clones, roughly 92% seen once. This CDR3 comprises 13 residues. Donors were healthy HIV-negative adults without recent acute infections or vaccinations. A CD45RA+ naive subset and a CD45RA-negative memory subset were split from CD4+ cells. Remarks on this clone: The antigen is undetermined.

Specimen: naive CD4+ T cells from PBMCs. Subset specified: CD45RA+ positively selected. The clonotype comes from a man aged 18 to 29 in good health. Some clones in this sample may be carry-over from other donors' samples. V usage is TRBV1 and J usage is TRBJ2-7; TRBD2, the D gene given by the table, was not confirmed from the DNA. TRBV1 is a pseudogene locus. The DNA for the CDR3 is TGCACCAGCAGGGGGGGGCTACACTACGAGCAGTACTTC. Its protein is CTSRGGLHYEQYF.